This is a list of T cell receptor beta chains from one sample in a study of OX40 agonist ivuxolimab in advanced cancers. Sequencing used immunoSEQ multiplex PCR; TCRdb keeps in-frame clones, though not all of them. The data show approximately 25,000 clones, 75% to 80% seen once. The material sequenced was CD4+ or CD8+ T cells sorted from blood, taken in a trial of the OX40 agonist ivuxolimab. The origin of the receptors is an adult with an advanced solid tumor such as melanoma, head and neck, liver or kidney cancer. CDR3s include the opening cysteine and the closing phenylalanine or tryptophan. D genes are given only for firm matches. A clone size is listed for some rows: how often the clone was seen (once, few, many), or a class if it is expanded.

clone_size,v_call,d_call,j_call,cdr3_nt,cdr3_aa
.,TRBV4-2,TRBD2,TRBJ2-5,TGTGCCAGCAGCCGGCCAGGCGGGGGGGAGGAGACCCAGTACTTC,CASSRPGGGEETQYF
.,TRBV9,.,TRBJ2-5,TGTGCCAGCAGAGGGCAGAACCAAGAGACCCAGTACTTC,CASRGQNQETQYF
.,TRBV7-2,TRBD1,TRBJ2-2,TGTGCCAGCAGCGTGGACAGGGGGAGAACCGGGGAGCTGTTTTTT,CASSVDRGRTGELFF
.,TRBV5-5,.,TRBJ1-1,TGTGCCAGCAGCTCAATTCGGGGCAGGGGTAATACTGAAGCTTTCTTT,CASSSIRGRGNTEAFF
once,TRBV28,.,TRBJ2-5,TGTGCCAGCAGAGAAGCCGGGACGGTAGTGGAGACCCAGTACTTC,CASREAGTVVETQYF
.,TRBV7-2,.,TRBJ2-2,TGTGCCAGCAGCTTAGTGGCGGGCTCGAACACCGGGGAGCTGTTTTTT,CASSLVAGSNTGELFF
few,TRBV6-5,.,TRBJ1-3,TGTGCCAGCAGTTTGGGACTGCCGAGCTCTGGAAACACCATATATTTT,CASSLGLPSSGNTIYF
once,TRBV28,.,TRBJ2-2,TGTGCCAGCAGTTTAATCGACGGGGAGCTGTTTTTT,CASSLIDGELFF
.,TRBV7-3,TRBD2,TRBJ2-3,TGTGCCAGCAGCTCCAGAGCGGGGAGTAGCACAGATACGCAGTATTTT,CASSSRAGSSTDTQYF
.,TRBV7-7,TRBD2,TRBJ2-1,TGTGCTAGCAGCTTGTCAGGCGGGAGTAACAATGAGCAGTTCTTC,CASSLSGGSNNEQFF
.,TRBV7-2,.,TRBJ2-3,TGTGCCAGCAGCTTAGCCGGACGCACAGATACGCAGTATTTT,CASSLAGRTDTQYF
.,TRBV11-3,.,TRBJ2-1,TGTGCCAGCAGTCTCGATAGTGTGGGGGAGCAGTTCTTC,CASSLDSVGEQFF
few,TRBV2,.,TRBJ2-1,TGTGCCAGCAGTGAGGACAAGTCCTACAATGAGCAGTTCTTC,CASSEDKSYNEQFF
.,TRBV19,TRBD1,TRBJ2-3,TGTGCCAGTAGTGTGAAGGGGGCAGCGGATACGCAGTATTTT,CASSVKGAADTQYF
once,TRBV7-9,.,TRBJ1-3,TGTGCCAGCAGCTTAGGTCAGGCCGGAAACACCATATATTTT,CASSLGQAGNTIYF
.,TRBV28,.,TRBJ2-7,TGTGCCAGCAGTTCCCATGGCAGACCACCTTCCTACGAGCAGTACTTC,CASSSHGRPPSYEQYF
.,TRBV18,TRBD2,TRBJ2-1,TGTGCCAGTTTCCAAGCGGGGGGCCCAGGGGAGCAGTTCTTC,CASFQAGGPGEQFF
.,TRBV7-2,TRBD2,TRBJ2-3,TGTGCCAGCAGCTTAGTAGGACTAGCGACAGATACGCAGTATTTT,CASSLVGLATDTQYF
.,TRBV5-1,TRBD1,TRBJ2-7,TGCGCCAGCAGCCCGGGACAGGGCCGAACCCTAGTCGACGAGCAGTACTTC,CASSPGQGRTLVDEQYF
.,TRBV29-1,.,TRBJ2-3,TGCAGCGTTGAAGACCCGGTCCGCACAGATACGCAGTATTTT,CSVEDPVRTDTQYF
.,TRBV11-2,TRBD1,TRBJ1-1,TGTGCCAGCAGGACCGGGACAGGGGGTACTGAAGCTTTCTTT,CASRTGTGGTEAFF
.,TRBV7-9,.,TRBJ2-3,TGTGCCAGCAGTTGGGCGGGAATGTCTCGCGAGCAGTATTTT,CASSWAGMSREQYF
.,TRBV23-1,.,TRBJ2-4,TGCGCCAGCAGTCAATTCGGGGGGCTAGTTCGAAAGGAAAAAAACATTCAGTACTTC,CASSQFGGLVRKEKNIQYF
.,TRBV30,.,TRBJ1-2,TGTGCCTGGATTCTACACAGTAACTATGGCTACACCTTC,CAWILHSNYGYTF
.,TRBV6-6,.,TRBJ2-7,TGTGCCAGCAGTTTGGCACCAGGGCGGGAGCAGTACTTC,CASSLAPGREQYF
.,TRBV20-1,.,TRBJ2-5,TGCAGTGCTAGAGATCGAGAGACCCAGTACTTC,CSARDRETQYF
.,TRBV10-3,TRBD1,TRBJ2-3,TGTGCCATCAGGGGTCGACAGGGGTCGGATACGCAGTATTTT,CAIRGRQGSDTQYF
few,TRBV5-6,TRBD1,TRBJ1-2,TGTGCCAGCAGCCGTCTCAGGGGGCGATATAACTATGGCTACACCTTC,CASSRLRGRYNYGYTF
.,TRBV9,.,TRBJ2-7,TGTGCCAGCAGCGACGAACCTCGAGGGCGTGACGAGCAGTACTTC,CASSDEPRGRDEQYF
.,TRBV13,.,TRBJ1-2,TGTGCCAGCAGCCCCCGGGGGAGAGGTAACTATGGCTACACCTTC,CASSPRGRGNYGYTF
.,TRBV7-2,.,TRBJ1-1,TGTGCCAGCAGCCCGGCGGGTGGCGCGCTCGCATCGATTCGAGCTTTCTTT,CASSPAGGALASIRAFF
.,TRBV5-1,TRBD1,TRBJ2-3,TGCGCCAGCAGCTTGACCACAGGGGTGAGCACAGATACGCAGTATTTT,CASSLTTGVSTDTQYF
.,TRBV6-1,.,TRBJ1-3,TGTGCCAGCAGCCAGACTCAGCCATTCGTATATTTT,CASSQTQPFVYF
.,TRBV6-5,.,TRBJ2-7,TGTGCCAGCAGTTCCACGGGACACGCGAGCTACGAGCAGTACTTC,CASSSTGHASYEQYF
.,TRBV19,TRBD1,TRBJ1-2,TGTGCCAGCCGGGACAGGGGTGCCTATGGCTACACCTTC,CASRDRGAYGYTF
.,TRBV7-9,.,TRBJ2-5,TGTGCCAGCAGCTTAGTACGGACTCTCCAAGAGACCCAGTACTTC,CASSLVRTLQETQYF
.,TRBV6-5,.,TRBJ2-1,TGTGCCAGCGGGGGGGCAGACCAGGGGCACAATGAGCAGTTCTTC,CASGGADQGHNEQFF
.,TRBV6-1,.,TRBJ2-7,TGTGCCAGCAGTGGCGGACCCGGACCTTACGAGCAGTACTTC,CASSGGPGPYEQYF
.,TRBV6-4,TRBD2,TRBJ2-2,TGTGCCAGCAGTGAGGGGGAGGGCCACACCGGGGAGCTGTTTTTT,CASSEGEGHTGELFF
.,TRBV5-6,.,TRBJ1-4,TGTGCCAGCAGCTTGCGTGGAGGCGGTGAAAAACTGTTTTTT,CASSLRGGGEKLFF
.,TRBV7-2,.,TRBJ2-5,TGTGCCAGCAGCTTAGAGAACAGGGAGAGAGAGACCCAGTACTTC,CASSLENRERETQYF
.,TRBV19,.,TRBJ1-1,TGTGCCAGTAGTATTTGGGGCCTGGACACTGAAGCTTTCTTT,CASSIWGLDTEAFF
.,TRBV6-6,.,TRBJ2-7,TGTGCCAGCAGTTACTCGGGGCAGGCTAACCACGAGCAGTACTTC,CASSYSGQANHEQYF
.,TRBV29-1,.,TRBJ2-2,TGCAGCGCCCTGAGTGGGGAAGGATCCGGGGAGCTGTTTTTT,CSALSGEGSGELFF
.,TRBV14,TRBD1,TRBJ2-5,TGTGCCAGCAGCGAGCGACAGGGAATTTACGAAGAGACCCAGTACTTC,CASSERQGIYEETQYF
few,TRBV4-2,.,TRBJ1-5,TGTGCCAGCAGCCAAGTGATGGGGGGGGAAGAGCCCCAGCATTTT,CASSQVMGGEEPQHF